The 27 T cell receptor beta chains below come from one sample, sequenced in a study of T-cell memory formation after mild COVID-19. TCRdb processed the 5' RACE reads anew with MiXCR; each CDR3 protein has one entry. The profile shows around 340,000 distinct CDR3 sequences, approximately 16% of them singletons. Material: PBMCs or a T cell subset sorted from them (not recorded which). These receptors came from a young man who had mild COVID-19 (a few samples of this study predate the infection). Cell type and time point are not known.

This clonotype showed up many times. This chain links TRBV6-2 or TRBV6-3 with TRBJ2-3; weak D call: TRBD2 (6 bases). There are 15 residues in the CDR3. With 0 bases removed from V and 2 bases from J, the gap between germline ends came to 9 bases. Germline V gives CDR1 MNHEY, CDR2 SVGEGT. CDR3 sequence reads: CASSYSTGVTDTQYF. As DNA, the CDR3 is TGTGCCAGCAGTTACTCGACGGGAGTCACAGATACGCAGTATTTT.

This clonotype was detected only a few times. The gene calls are TRBV11-2 and TRBJ2-3; D is uncertain. The germline V gene encodes CDR1 SGHAT and CDR2 FQNNGV. Trimming took 1 base from V and 6 from J, leaving 14 bases between them. The CDR3 covers 15 residues. This CDR3 reads CASSLGDPLLDTQYF. The CDR3 DNA is TGTGCCAGCAGCTTAGGAGACCCGCTTTTGGATACGCAGTATTTT.

This clonotype was seen a handful of times. The V call is TRBV7-2, the J call TRBJ2-5, with D maybe TRBD2 (6 bases). CDR1 is SGHTA, CDR2 FQGNSA, per germline. The length of the CDR3 is 15 residues. Trimming left V 3 bases short and J 1 base short, with 12 bases between. The CDR3 loop reads CASSFRPGLQETQYF. CDR3 nucleotide sequence: TGTGCCAGCAGCTTTCGTCCGGGACTCCAAGAGACCCAGTACTTC.

This clonotype has just a few counts. The chain carries TRBV4-3 and TRBJ2-5, with D unresolved. The ends were cut back, 5 bases at V and 3 bases at J, with 10 bases in the middle. The CDR3 sequence is 13 residues long. CDR1 and CDR2 (germline): LGHNA, YSLEER. CDR3 amino acids: CASSERYKETQYF. The CDR3 DNA reads as TGCGCCAGCAGCGAGAGATATAAAGAGACCCAGTACTTC.

A few counts support this clonotype. The chain uses TRBV29-1 and TRBJ1-6; perhaps TRBD1 as D (5 bases). V lost 7 bases and J 10 bases, leaving 17 bases between the germline ends. In germline, CDR1 is SQVTM, CDR2 ANQGSEA. The CDR3 loop spans 13 amino acids. For the CDR3, the DNA is TGCAGCGCAGACTCTGGGGCTGGGTCACCCCTCCACTTT. Protein: CSADSGAGSPLHF.

This clonotype was seen a few times. The chain employs TRBV10-3 and TRBJ1-1, with TRBD1 matching 9 bases. The CDR3 spans 15 residues. Trimming cost V 3 bases and J 5 bases; bases outside gene matches: 7. CDR1 and CDR2 (germline): ENHRY, SYGVKD. This CDR3 is CAISDSGTGYTEAFF. The CDR3 DNA is TGTGCCATCAGTGACTCCGGGACAGGGTATACTGAAGCTTTCTTT.

This clonotype was detected a few times. The chain recombines TRBV7-2 with TRBJ1-2, with 8 positions matching TRBD1. The junction had 9 bases not matched to a gene; V was cut back by 1 base and J by 8 bases. CDR1 SGHTA and CDR2 FQGNSA come from the germline V gene. The CDR3 length is 15 residues. CDR3 amino acids: CASSLGRQGAGGYTF. CDR3 in DNA: TGTGCCAGCAGCTTAGGTCGGCAGGGGGCTGGAGGCTACACCTTC.

This clonotype came up a few times. The chain employs TRBV6-5 and TRBJ1-2, with a weak D call TRBD1 (5 bases). From germline, CDR1 is MNHEY and CDR2 SVGAGI. CDR3 size: 13 residues. Trimming stripped 6 bases from V and 3 bases from J, with 11 bases between. The CDR3 sequence is CASSFGHDYGYTF. Here the CDR3 DNA reads TGTGCCAGCAGCTTTGGACACGACTATGGCTACACCTTC.

A few counts support this clonotype. This chain connects TRBV29-1 to TRBJ2-1; 9 bases are shared with TRBD2. The trim removed 1 base at V and 10 bases at J, leaving 14 bases unmatched. The CDR3 is 16 residues long. In germline, CDR1 is SQVTM, CDR2 ANQGSEA. CDR3 bases: TGCAGCGTTGAAGGGGTCGCTAGCGGGGCCTCACTCGAGCAGTTCTTC. The encoded protein is CSVEGVASGASLEQFF.

The rearrangement joins TRBV9 to TRBJ2-7, with TRBD1 matching 7 bases. After removal of 0 bases from V and 7 bases from J, the junction contained 4 bases not matched to a gene. CDR1 is SGDLS and CDR2 is YYNGEE in the germline V gene. The CDR3 has 13 amino acids. The CDR3 spells CASSVAAGGEQYF. CDR3 in DNA: TGTGCCAGCAGCGTAGCGGCAGGGGGTGAGCAGTACTTC.

This clonotype was seen repeatedly, ten times or more. The chain is built from TRBV5-1 and TRBJ2-3; D is uncertain. The V and J ends lost 0 bases and 6 bases respectively, with 17 bases between them. The CDR3 spans 16 residues. Germline V gene sequence: CDR1 SGHRS, CDR2 YFSETQ. CDR3 region: CASSLAIFTQADTQYF. The CDR3 coding sequence is TGCGCCAGCAGCTTGGCCATTTTCACTCAGGCTGATACGCAGTATTTT.

The table lists this clonotype with many counts. The chain uses TRBV7-2 and TRBJ2-7; 8 bases agree with TRBD2. This CDR3 contains 16 residues. With 5 bases clipped from V and 2 bases from J, the junction kept 11 bases outside the gene matches. Germline loops: CDR1 SGHTA, CDR2 FQGNSA. The CDR3 DNA is TGTGCCAGCAGCCTTTGGCGGGGGGCAAAGACCTACGAGCAGTACTTC. Encoded protein: CASSLWRGAKTYEQYF.

This clonotype came up many times. The chain links TRBV7-2 to TRBJ1-2; no reliable D call. Trimming left V 5 bases short and J 2 bases short, with 9 bases between. Germline CDR1 and CDR2: SGHTA and FQGNSA. CDR3 size: 13 residues. The CDR3 is CASSRDRNYGYTF. The CDR3 DNA follows: TGTGCCAGCAGCCGCGACCGGAACTATGGCTACACCTTC.

The rearrangement joins TRBV6-2 or TRBV6-3 to TRBJ2-2; a weak D match, TRBD1 (6 bases). Germline V gene lookup returns CDR1 MNHEY and CDR2 SVGEGT. V shed 6 bases and J shed 1 base, with 15 bases lying between them. This CDR3 contains 16 residues. The CDR3 region is CASSRPLDRNTGELFF. CDR3 in DNA: TGTGCCAGCAGCCGGCCCTTGGACAGGAACACCGGGGAGCTGTTTTTT.

V is TRBV28 and J is TRBJ2-7, with D maybe TRBD2 (7 bases). The CDR3 runs to 14 residues. Trimming cost V 5 bases and J 1 base, with 12 bases left between them. The V gene's germline CDR1 is MDHEN and CDR2 SYDVKM. CDR3 sequence (DNA): TGTGCCAGCAGTAACGGGGGGCAATCCTACGAGCAGTACGTC. Encoded protein: CASSNGGQSYEQYV.

The chain has TRBV4-1 and TRBJ1-2; a possible D gene is TRBD1 (5 bases). V dropped 1 base and J dropped 7 bases, with 7 bases sitting between them. The CDR3 runs to 12 residues. CDR1 MGHRA and CDR2 YSYEKL come from the germline V gene. CDR3 sequence reads: CASSQGGRGYTF. The CDR3 DNA reads TGCGCCAGCAGCCAAGGGGGACGTGGCTACACCTTC.

In this sample, this clonotype turned up a few times. The chain couples TRBV4-2 to TRBJ1-3; D remains ambiguous. The V gene lost 0 bases and the J gene lost 4 bases, with 10 bases spanning the gap. This CDR3 has 15 amino acids. Germline loops: CDR1 LGHNA, CDR2 YNFKEQ. The CDR3 bases are TGTGCCAGCAGCCAAGACGGGAAATACGGAAACACCATATATTTT. This encodes CASSQDGKYGNTIYF.

This clonotype was counted a few times. The chain carries TRBV28 and TRBJ2-5; TRBD2 is a possible D gene (5 bases). CDR1 and CDR2 from the germline V gene are MDHEN and SYDVKM. V lost 3 bases and J 1 base, leaving 12 bases between the germline ends. The CDR3 spans 15 residues. The CDR3 DNA reads as TGTGCCAGCAGTTTTTCCGGACGGGGCCAAGAGACCCAGTACTTC. Translation: CASSFSGRGQETQYF.

This clonotype came up many times. This rearrangement joins TRBV11-2 to TRBJ2-7; D possibly corresponds to TRBD2 (6 bases). CDR3 length: 13 residues. Germline CDR1 and CDR2: SGHAT and FQNNGV. Trimming pared 5 bases from V and 4 bases from J, leaving 12 bases between. CDR3 DNA: TGTGCCAGCAGCCTGGGGGGACCGTACGAGCAGTACGTC. Amino acids: CASSLGGPYEQYV.

This clonotype was seen many times. The J gene is TRBJ2-3, the V gene TRBV7-2; 7 bases are shared with TRBD2. Germline assignment: CDR1 SGHTA and CDR2 FQGNSA. CDR3 length: 13 amino acids. After removal of 2 bases from V and 6 bases from J, the junction contained 2 bases not matched to a gene. The CDR3 nucleotides are TGTGCCAGCAGCTTATCACTAGCGGATACGCAGTATTTT. This encodes CASSLSLADTQYF. The entire variable domain, with the rest obtained from reference TRBV7-2 and TRBJ2-3, is as follows: GAGVSQSPSNKVTEKGKDVELRCDPISGHTALYWYRQSLGQGLEFLIYFQGNSAPDKSGLPSDRFSAERTGGSVSTLTIQRTQQEDSAVYLCASSLSLADTQYFGPGTRLTVL.

The CDR3, as DNA: TGTGCCACCAGTGAGCCCGGGACTAGCGGTCTGGATACGCAGTATTTT. This gives the protein CATSEPGTSGLDTQYF. J is TRBJ2-3 and V is TRBV24-1; 11 positions agree with TRBD2. Germline V CDR1 and CDR2: KGHDR, SFDVKD. The CDR3 has 16 amino acids. Trimming removed 4 bases from V and 6 bases from J; junction bases left unmatched: 8.

V is TRBV2 and J is TRBJ2-7, with 7 nucleotides matching TRBD2. This CDR3 has 13 amino acids. Germline V gene data show CDR1 as SNHLY and CDR2 as FYNNEI. V shed 7 bases, J shed 2 bases, and the junction held 5 bases outside the gene matches. This CDR3 is CASTEGGAYEQYF. The CDR3 nucleotides are TGTGCCAGCACTGAGGGAGGGGCCTACGAGCAGTACTTC.

The rearrangement links TRBV19 to TRBJ2-2; 7 bases are shared with TRBD2. The germline gives CDR1 LNHDA, CDR2 SQIVND (reference sequence). The CDR3 totals 17 residues. The V segment lost 5 bases and the J segment 6 bases; nucleotides outside the gene matches: 15. This CDR3 reads CASSFYGGSLYAGELFF. The DNA of the CDR3 is TGTGCCAGTAGTTTTTACGGGGGGAGCTTGTATGCCGGGGAGCTGTTTTTT.

This chain uses TRBV7-2 with TRBJ2-4, with D perhaps matching TRBD1 (6 bases). V was pared by 5 bases and J by 6 bases, with 17 bases between. The CDR3 covers 15 residues. CDR1 is SGHTA and CDR2 is FQGNSA in the germline V gene. DNA of the CDR3: TGTGCCAGCAGCATCGAGGGGGATTGGAGAAACATTCAGTACTTC. Its translation is CASSIEGDWRNIQYF.

The chain uses TRBV6-5 and TRBJ1-2; D remains ambiguous. Germline CDR1 MNHEY, CDR2 SVGAGI. Trimming left V 0 bases short and J 6 bases short, with 14 bases between. The CDR3 length is 15 residues. As DNA, the CDR3 is TGTGCCAGCAGTTACTCCCTGGGCTACTCCGATGGCTACACCTTC. Its translation is CASSYSLGYSDGYTF.

This chain connects TRBV20-1 to TRBJ2-5; 8 nucleotides align to TRBD2. Trimming took 4 bases from V and 5 from J; bases not matched to a gene: 6. Germline V gives CDR1 DFQATT, CDR2 SNEGSKA (reference sequence). This CDR3 has 13 residues. CDR3 in amino acids: CSAKRGGMETQYF. The CDR3 coding sequence is TGCAGTGCTAAACGGGGGGGGATGGAGACCCAGTACTTC.

This clonotype was seen more than once but under ten times. The gene calls are TRBV5-1 and TRBJ2-7, with D uncertain. With 1 base removed from V and 1 base from J, the gap between germline ends came to 9 bases. The CDR3 totals 14 residues. CDR1 is SGHRS, CDR2 YFSETQ, per germline. The CDR3 loop is CASSLTPPSYEQYF. CDR3 DNA: TGCGCCAGCAGCTTGACACCTCCTTCCTACGAGCAGTACTTC.